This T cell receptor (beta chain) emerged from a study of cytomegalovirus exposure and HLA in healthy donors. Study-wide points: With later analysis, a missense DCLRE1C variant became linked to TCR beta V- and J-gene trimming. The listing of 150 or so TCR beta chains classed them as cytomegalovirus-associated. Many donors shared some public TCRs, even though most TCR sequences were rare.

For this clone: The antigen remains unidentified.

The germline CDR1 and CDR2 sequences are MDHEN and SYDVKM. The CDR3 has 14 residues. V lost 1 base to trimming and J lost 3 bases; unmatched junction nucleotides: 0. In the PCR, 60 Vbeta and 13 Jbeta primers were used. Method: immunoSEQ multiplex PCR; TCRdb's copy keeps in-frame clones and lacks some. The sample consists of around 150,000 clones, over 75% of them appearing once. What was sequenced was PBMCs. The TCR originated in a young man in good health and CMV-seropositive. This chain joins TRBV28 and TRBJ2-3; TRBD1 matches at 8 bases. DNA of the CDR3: TGTGCCAGCAGTTTATACAGGGGGACAGATACGCAGTATTTT. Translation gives CASSLYRGTDTQYF.